This TCR beta chain was documented in a study of T cell clones after liver transplantation. Looking at the study overall: A pre-transplant mixed lymphocyte reaction with TCRbeta sequencing defined graft-donor-reactive clones followed in post-transplant blood. Pre-transplant mixed lymphocyte reactions yielded third-party-reactive TCRbeta sequences as comparators for graft-donor-reactive sequences.

The CDR3 has 13 amino acids. V lost 3 bases and J lost 1, with 6 bases in between. In germline, CDR1 is LGHNA, CDR2 YSLEER. Whole-study findings and limits: Circulating graft-donor-reactive CD4 TCRbeta sequences fell significantly post-transplant in most of the 8 subjects.

Data came from immunoSEQ multiplex PCR; TCRdb stores just in-frame clones and leaves some out. Here the sample spans 70,000 to 95,000 clones, around four fifths being singletons. This clone appeared once. What it recognizes is unknown. This TCR derives from a human patient who received a liver transplant. The graft donor may be the source of some T cells. Sample: CD4+ T cells from blood, taken at the 22-month timepoint. The J gene is TRBJ2-5, the V gene TRBV4-3, with D uncertain. CDR3 bases: TGCGCCAGCAGCCAGAGAGTCCAAGAGACCCAGTACTTC. Translation: CASSQRVQETQYF.